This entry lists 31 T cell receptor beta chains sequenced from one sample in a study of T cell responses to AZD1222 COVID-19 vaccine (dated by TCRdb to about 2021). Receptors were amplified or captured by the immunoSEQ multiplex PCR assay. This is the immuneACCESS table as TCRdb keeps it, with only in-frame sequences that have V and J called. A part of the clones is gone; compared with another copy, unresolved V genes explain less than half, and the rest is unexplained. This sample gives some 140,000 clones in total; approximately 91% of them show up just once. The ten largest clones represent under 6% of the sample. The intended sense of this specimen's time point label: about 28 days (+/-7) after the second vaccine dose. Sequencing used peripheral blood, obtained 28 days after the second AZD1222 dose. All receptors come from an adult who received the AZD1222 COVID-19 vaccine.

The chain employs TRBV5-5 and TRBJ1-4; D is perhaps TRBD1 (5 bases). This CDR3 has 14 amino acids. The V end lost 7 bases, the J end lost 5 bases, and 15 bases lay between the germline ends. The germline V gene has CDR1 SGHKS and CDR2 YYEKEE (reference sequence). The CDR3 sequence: CASQNQGLNEKLFF. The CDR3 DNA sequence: TGTGCCAGCCAGAACCAGGGATTGAATGAAAAACTGTTTTTT.

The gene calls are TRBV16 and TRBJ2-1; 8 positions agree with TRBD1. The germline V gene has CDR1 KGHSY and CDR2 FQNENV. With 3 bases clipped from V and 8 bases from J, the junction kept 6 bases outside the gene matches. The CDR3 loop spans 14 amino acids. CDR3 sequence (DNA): TGTGCCAGCAGCCACCGGGACAGGTTACATGAGCAGTTCTTC. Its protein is CASSHRDRLHEQFF.

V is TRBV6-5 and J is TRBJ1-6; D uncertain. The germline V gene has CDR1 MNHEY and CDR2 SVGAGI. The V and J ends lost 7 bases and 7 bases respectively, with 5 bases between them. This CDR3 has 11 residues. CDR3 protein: CASTENSPLHF. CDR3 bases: TGTGCCAGCACCGAAAATTCACCCCTCCACTTT.

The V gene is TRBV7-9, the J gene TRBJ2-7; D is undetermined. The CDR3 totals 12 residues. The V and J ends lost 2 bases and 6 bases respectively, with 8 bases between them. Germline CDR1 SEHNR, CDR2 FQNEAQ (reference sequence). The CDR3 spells CASSLLSVEQYF. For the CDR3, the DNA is TGTGCCAGCAGCTTACTGTCGGTCGAGCAGTACTTC.

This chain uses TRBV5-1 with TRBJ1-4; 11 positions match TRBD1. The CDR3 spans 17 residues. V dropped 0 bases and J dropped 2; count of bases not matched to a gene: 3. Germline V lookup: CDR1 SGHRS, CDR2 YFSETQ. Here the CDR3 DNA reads TGCGCCAGCAGCTTGGTGGGACAGGGGGACACTAATGAAAAACTGTTTTTT. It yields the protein CASSLVGQGDTNEKLFF.

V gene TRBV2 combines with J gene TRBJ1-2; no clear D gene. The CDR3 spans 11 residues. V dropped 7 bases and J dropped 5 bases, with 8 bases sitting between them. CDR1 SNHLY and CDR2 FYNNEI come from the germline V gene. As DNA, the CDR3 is TGTGCCAGCACGTTGAAATATGGCTACACCTTC. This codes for CASTLKYGYTF. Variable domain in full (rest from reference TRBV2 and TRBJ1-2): EPEVTQTPSHQVTQMGQEVILRCVPISNHLYFYWYRQILGQKVEFLVSFYNNEISEKSEIFDDQFSVERPDGSNFTLKIRSTKLEDSAMYFCASTLKYGYTFGSGTRLTVV.

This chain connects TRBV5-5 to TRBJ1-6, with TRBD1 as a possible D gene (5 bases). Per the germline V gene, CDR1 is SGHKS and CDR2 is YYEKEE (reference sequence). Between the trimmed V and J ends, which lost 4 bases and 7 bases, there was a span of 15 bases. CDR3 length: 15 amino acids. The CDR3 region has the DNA TGTGCCAGCAGCACGACCGGGACGGAGAATTCACCCCTCCACTTT. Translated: CASSTTGTENSPLHF.

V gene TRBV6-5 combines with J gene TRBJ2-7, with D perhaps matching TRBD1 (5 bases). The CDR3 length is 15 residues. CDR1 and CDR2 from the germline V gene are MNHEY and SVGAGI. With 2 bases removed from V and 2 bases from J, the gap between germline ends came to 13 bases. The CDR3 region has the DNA TGTGCCAGCAGTTACGACGGACATAAGACCTACGAGCAGTACTTC. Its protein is CASSYDGHKTYEQYF.

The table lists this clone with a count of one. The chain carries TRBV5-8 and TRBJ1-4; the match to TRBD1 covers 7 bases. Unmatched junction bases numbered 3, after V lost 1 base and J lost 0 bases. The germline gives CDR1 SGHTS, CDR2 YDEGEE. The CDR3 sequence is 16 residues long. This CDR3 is CASSLQGGPTNEKLFF. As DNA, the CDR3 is TGTGCCAGCAGCTTGCAGGGGGGCCCAACTAATGAAAAACTGTTTTTT.

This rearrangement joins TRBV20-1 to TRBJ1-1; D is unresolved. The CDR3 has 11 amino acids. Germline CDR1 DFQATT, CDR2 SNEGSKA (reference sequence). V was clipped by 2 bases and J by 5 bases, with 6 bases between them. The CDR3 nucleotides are TGCAGTGCTAGACAGTCAACTGAAGCTTTCTTT. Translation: CSARQSTEAFF.

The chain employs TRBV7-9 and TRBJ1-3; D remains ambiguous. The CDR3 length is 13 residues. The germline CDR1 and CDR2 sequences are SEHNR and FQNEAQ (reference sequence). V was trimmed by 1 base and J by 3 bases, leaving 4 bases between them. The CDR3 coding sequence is TGTGCCAGCAGCTTAGAGGATGGAAACACCATATATTTT. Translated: CASSLEDGNTIYF.

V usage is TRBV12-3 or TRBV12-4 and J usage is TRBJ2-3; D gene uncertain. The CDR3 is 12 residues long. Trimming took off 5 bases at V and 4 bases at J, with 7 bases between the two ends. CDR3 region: CASSQVADTQYF. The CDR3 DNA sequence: TGTGCCAGCAGTCAGGTAGCAGATACGCAGTATTTT.

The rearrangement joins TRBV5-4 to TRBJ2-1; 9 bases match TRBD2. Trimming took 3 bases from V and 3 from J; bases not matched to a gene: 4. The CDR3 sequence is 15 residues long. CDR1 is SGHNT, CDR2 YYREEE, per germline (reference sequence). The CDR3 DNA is TGTGCCAGCAGCTATAGCGGGGGCCTCTACAATGAGCAGTTCTTC. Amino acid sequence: CASSYSGGLYNEQFF.

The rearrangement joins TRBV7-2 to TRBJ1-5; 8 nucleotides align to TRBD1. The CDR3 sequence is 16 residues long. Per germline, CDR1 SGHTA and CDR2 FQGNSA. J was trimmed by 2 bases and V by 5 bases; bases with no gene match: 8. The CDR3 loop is CASSRTQGAGNQPQHF. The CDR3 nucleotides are TGTGCCAGCAGCCGCACGCAGGGGGCGGGCAATCAGCCCCAGCATTTT.

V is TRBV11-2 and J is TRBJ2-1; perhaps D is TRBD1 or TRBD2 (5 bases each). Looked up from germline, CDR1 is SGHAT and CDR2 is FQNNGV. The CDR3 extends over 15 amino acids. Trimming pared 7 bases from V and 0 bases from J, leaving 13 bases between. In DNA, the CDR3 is TGTGCCAGCAAGTCCGAGGGGCTCTCCTACAATGAGCAGTTCTTC. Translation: CASKSEGLSYNEQFF.

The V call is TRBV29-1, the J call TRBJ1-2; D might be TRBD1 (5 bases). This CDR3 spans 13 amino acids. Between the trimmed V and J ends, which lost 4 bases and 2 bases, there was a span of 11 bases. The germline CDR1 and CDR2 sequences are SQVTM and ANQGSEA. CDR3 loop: CSVGVRGNYGYTF. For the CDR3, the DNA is TGCAGCGTTGGGGTCCGGGGCAACTATGGCTACACCTTC.

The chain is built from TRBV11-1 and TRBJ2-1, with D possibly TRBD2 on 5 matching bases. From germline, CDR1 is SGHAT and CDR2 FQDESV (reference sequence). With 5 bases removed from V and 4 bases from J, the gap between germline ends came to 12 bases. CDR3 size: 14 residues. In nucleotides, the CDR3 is TGTGCCAGCAGCCCCCCCGGGGAGTACAATGAGCAGTTCTTC. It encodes CASSPPGEYNEQFF. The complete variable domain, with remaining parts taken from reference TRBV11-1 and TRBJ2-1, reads EAEVAQSPRYKITEKSQAVAFWCDPISGHATLYWYRQILGQGPELLVQFQDESVVDDSQLPKDRFSAERLKGVDSTLKIQPAELGDSAMYLCASSPPGEYNEQFFGPGTRLTVL.

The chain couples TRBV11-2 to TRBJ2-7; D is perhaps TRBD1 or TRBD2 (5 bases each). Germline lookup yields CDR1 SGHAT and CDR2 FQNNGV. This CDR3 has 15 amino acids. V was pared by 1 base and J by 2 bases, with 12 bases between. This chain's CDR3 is CASSLAGLGAYEQYF. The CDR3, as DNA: TGTGCCAGCAGCTTAGCCGGCTTGGGGGCCTACGAGCAGTACTTC.

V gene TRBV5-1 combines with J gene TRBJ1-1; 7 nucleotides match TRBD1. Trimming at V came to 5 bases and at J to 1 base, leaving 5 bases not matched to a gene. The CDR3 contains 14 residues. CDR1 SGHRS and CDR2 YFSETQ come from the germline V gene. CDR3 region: CASSGTVTNTEAFF. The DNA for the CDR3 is TGCGCCAGCAGTGGGACAGTCACGAACACTGAAGCTTTCTTT.

The CDR3 DNA reads as TGTGCCAGCAGAAAAGGGCCCTACGAGCAGTACTTC. Protein sequence: CASRKGPYEQYF. The chain is built from TRBV5-6 and TRBJ2-7; no clear D gene. Between the trimmed V and J ends, which lost 5 bases and 2 bases, there was a span of 8 bases. CDR1 is SGHDT and CDR2 is YYEEEE in the germline V gene. CDR3 length: 12 amino acids.

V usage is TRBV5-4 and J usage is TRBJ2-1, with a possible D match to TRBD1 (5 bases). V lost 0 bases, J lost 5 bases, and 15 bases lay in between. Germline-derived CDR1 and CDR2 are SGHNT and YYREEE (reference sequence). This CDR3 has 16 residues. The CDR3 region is CASSLVRAKHDNEQFF. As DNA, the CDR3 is TGTGCCAGCAGCTTGGTCAGGGCTAAACATGACAATGAGCAGTTCTTC.

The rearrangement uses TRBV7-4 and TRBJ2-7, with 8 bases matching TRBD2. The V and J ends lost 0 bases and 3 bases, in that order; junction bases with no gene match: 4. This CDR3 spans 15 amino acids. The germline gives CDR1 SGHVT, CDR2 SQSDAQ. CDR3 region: CASSLATAGGYEQYF. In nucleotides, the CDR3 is TGTGCCAGCAGCTTAGCCACTGCGGGGGGCTACGAGCAGTACTTC.

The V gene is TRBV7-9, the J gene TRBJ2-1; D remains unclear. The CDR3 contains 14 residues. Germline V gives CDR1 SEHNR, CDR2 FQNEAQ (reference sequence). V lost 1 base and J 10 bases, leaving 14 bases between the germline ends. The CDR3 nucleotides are TGTGCCAGCAGCTTAGACAGCCCAGAGCAGGAGCAGTTCTTC. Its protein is CASSLDSPEQEQFF.

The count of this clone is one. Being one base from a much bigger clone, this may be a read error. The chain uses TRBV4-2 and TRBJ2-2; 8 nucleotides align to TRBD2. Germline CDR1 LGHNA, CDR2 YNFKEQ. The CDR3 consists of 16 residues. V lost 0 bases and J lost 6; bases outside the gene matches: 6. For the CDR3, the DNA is TGTGCCAGCAGCCAAGACCGGGGGGGGTGGGCCGGGGAGCTGTTTTTT. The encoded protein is CASSQDRGGWAGELFF.

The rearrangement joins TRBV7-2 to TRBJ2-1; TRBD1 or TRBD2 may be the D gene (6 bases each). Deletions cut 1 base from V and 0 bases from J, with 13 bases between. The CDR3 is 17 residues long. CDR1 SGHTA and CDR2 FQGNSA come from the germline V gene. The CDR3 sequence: CASSLVGGLSSYNEQFF. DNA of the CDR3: TGTGCCAGCAGCTTAGTGGGGGGCCTTAGCTCCTACAATGAGCAGTTCTTC.

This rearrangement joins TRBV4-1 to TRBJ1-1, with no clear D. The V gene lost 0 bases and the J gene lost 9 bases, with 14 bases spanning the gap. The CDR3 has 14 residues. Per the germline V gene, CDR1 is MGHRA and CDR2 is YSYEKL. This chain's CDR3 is CASSQEGRVVKAFF. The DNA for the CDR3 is TGCGCCAGCAGCCAAGAAGGACGGGTTGTAAAAGCTTTCTTT.

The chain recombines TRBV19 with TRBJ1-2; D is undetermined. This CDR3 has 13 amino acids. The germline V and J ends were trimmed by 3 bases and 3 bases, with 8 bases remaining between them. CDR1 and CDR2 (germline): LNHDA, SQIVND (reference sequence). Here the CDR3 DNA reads TGTGCCAGTAGTATTCCGGGCCACTATGGCTACACCTTC. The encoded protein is CASSIPGHYGYTF.

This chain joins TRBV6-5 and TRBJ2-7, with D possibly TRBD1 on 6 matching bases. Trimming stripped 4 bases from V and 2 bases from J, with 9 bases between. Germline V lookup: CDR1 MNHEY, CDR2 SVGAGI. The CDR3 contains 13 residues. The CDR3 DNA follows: TGTGCCAGCAGTTCGACAGGTACCTACGAGCAGTACTTC. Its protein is CASSSTGTYEQYF.

The CDR3 is CASSQGSQETQYF. In nucleotides, the CDR3 is TGTGCCAGCAGCCAGGGTAGTCAAGAGACCCAGTACTTC. The V gene is TRBV14, the J gene TRBJ2-5, with D uncertain. The CDR3 is 13 residues long. Trimming pared 3 bases from V and 2 bases from J, leaving 7 bases between. Germline V gene data show CDR1 as SGHDN and CDR2 as FVKESK. The variable domain in full, with the rest retrieved from reference TRBV14 and TRBJ2-5, is EAGVTQFPSHSVIEKGQTVTLRCDPISGHDNLYWYRRVMGKEIKFLLHFVKESKQDESGMPNNRFLAERTGGTYSTLKVQPAELEDSGVYFCASSQGSQETQYFGPGTRLLVL.

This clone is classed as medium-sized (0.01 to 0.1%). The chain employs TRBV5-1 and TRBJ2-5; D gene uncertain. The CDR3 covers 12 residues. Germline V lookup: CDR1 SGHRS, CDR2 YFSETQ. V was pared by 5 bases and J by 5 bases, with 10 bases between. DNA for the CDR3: TGCGCCAGCAGTCAGCAAGGGGAGACCCAGTACTTC. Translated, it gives CASSQQGETQYF.

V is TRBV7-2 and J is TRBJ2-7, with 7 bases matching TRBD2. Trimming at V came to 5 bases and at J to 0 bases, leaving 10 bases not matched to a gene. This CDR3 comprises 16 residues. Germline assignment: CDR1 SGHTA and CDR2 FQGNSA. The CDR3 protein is CASSPGLAGFSYEQYF. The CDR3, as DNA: TGTGCCAGCAGCCCAGGGTTAGCGGGCTTCTCCTACGAGCAGTACTTC.